This passage covers 25 T cell receptor beta chains from one sample sequenced in a study of identical twins. TCRdb reanalysed the 5' RACE reads using MiXCR and keeps one entry per CDR3 protein. The sample carries about 530,000 distinct CDR3 sequences, 20% to 25% recorded once. Separately, the same data were catalogued under a study of yellow fever vaccine responses in identical twins.

The sequencing sample was made of CD4+ T cells sorted from blood. These receptors were obtained from a woman between 18 and 29 years old in good health.

A few counts support this clonotype. The chain is built from TRBV3-1 and TRBJ2-1; 8 bases agree with TRBD2. CDR3 length: 18 amino acids. V lost 1 base to trimming and J lost 0 bases; unmatched junction nucleotides: 8. Looked up from germline, CDR1 is LGHDT and CDR2 is YNNKEL (reference sequence). CDR3: CASSQVWAGGYSYNEQFF. CDR3 nucleotides: TGTGCCAGCAGCCAAGTTTGGGCGGGAGGATACTCCTACAATGAGCAGTTCTTC.

J is TRBJ2-1 and V is TRBV18; 7 bases line up with TRBD2. Trimming removed 2 bases from V and 2 bases from J; junction bases left unmatched: 9. CDR1 and CDR2 (germline): KGHSH, LQKENI. The CDR3 totals 17 residues. CDR3 in DNA: TGTGCCAGCTCACCAAGGGCTAGCGGTGCCACCTACAATGAGCAGTTCTTC. It encodes CASSPRASGATYNEQFF.

This clonotype was seen more than once but under ten times. This sequence joins TRBV5-1 and TRBJ2-6, with 9 nucleotides matching TRBD1. J gave up 3 bases and V 3 bases, and 4 bases lay outside the gene matches. CDR1 and CDR2 from the germline V gene are SGHRS and YFSETQ. CDR3 length: 16 residues. CDR3 loop: CASSSGTGFGANVLTF. CDR3 DNA: TGCGCCAGCAGCTCCGGGACAGGGTTTGGGGCCAACGTCCTGACTTTC.

The V call is TRBV11-2, the J call TRBJ2-1, with a tentative D call TRBD1 (6 bases). The germline V gene encodes CDR1 SGHAT and CDR2 FQNNGV. This CDR3 region has 16 residues. V lost 5 bases and J lost 2, with 16 bases in between. As DNA, the CDR3 is TGTGCCAGCAGCCCCCGGACAGCCGTAGCCTACAATGAGCAGTTCTTC. This sequence encodes CASSPRTAVAYNEQFF.

This chain connects TRBV20-1 to TRBJ1-5, with 8 nucleotides matching TRBD1. Trimming took 6 bases from V and 2 from J; bases not matched to a gene: 6. The V gene's germline CDR1 is DFQATT and CDR2 SNEGSKA (reference sequence). The CDR3 covers 14 residues. The CDR3 DNA follows: TGCAGTGCACCGGACAGGGAGGGCAATCAGCCCCAGCATTTT. Its translation is CSAPDREGNQPQHF.

The chain employs TRBV6-5 and TRBJ2-5; 11 bases are shared with TRBD1. There are 15 residues in the CDR3. Germline assignment: CDR1 MNHEY and CDR2 SVGAGI. After removal of 4 bases from V and 4 bases from J, the junction contained 5 bases not matched to a gene. CDR3 protein: CASSSPGTGGETQYF. CDR3 nucleotides: TGTGCCAGCAGTTCCCCCGGGACAGGGGGAGAGACCCAGTACTTC.

The V and J genes are TRBV7-9 and TRBJ2-5, with no clear D. The CDR3 extends over 12 amino acids. Trimming removed 5 bases from V and 5 bases from J, with 9 bases in between. Germline values: CDR1 SEHNR, CDR2 FQNEAQ (reference sequence). CDR3 protein: CASSLTLETQYF. The CDR3 DNA is TGTGCCAGCAGCCTTACTCTGGAGACCCAGTACTTC.

This sequence joins TRBV29-1 and TRBJ2-1; a weak D match, TRBD2 (6 bases). Germline V lookup: CDR1 SQVTM, CDR2 ANQGSEA. The ends were cut back, 3 bases at V and 3 bases at J, with 9 bases in the middle. This CDR3 is 13 amino acids long. The CDR3 reads CSVDAGSYNEQFF. CDR3 in DNA: TGCAGCGTTGACGCGGGGAGCTACAATGAGCAGTTCTTC.

In this sample, this clonotype turned up a few times. V and J are TRBV11-2 and TRBJ2-2; no firm D call. V lost 2 bases, J lost 1 base, and 17 bases lay in between. Per germline, CDR1 SGHAT and CDR2 FQNNGV. The CDR3 is 18 residues long. The CDR3 reads CASSLLGFETKNTGELFF. CDR3 coding DNA: TGTGCCAGCAGCTTATTGGGATTTGAGACGAAGAACACCGGGGAGCTGTTTTTT. The variable domain in full, completed from reference TRBV11-2 and TRBJ2-2, reads EAGVAQSPRYKIIEKRQSVAFWCNPISGHATLYWYQQILGQGPKLLIQFQNNGVVDDSQLPKDRFSAERLKGVDSTLKIQPAKLEDSAVYLCASSLLGFETKNTGELFFGEGSRLTVL.

The genes are TRBV6-5 and TRBJ1-6; 9 nucleotides agree with TRBD1. The CDR3 spans 15 residues. Germline-derived CDR1 and CDR2 are MNHEY and SVGAGI. Unmatched junction bases numbered 2, after V lost 0 bases and J lost 8 bases. The CDR3 is CASSYSGTGYSPLHF. Here the CDR3 DNA reads TGTGCCAGCAGTTACTCCGGGACAGGGTATTCACCCCTCCACTTT.

The chain links TRBV5-8 to TRBJ1-2; 7 bases agree with TRBD1. Trimming removed 4 bases from V and 10 bases from J; junction bases left unmatched: 7. This CDR3 is built from 12 residues. Germline V gives CDR1 SGHTS, CDR2 YDEGEE. The CDR3 DNA reads TGTGCCAGCAGCAGACAGGGAATCGCCTACACCTTC. It is translated as CASSRQGIAYTF.

The V and J genes are TRBV10-3 and TRBJ2-7, with 11 bases that match TRBD2. This CDR3 comprises 14 residues. The junction had 7 bases not matched to a gene; V was cut back by 6 bases and J by 6 bases. In germline, CDR1 is ENHRY, CDR2 SYGVKD. Here the CDR3 reads CAIRNSGRAGEQYF. The DNA for the CDR3 is TGTGCCATCAGGAATAGCGGGAGGGCCGGCGAGCAGTACTTC.

J is TRBJ1-2 and V is TRBV7-9; 7 bases map to TRBD1. Trimming took 7 bases from V and 4 from J; bases not matched to a gene: 9. Germline CDR1 is SEHNR and CDR2 is FQNEAQ (reference sequence). CDR3 length: 14 residues. As DNA, the CDR3 is TGTGCCAGCAACTTCGAACAGGGGAGCTATGGCTACACCTTC. This gives the protein CASNFEQGSYGYTF.

This clonotype turned up a few times. The V call is TRBV29-1, the J call TRBJ1-4; TRBD1 is a possible D gene (6 bases). Germline CDR1 is SQVTM and CDR2 is ANQGSEA. The V gene lost 4 bases and the J gene lost 7 bases, with 16 bases spanning the gap. The CDR3 is 14 residues long. This CDR3 is CSVVRGDNGEKLFF. The CDR3 DNA follows: TGCAGCGTTGTAAGGGGGGATAATGGTGAAAAACTGTTTTTT.

In its sample, this clonotype was seen a few times. The rearrangement links TRBV28 to TRBJ2-4, with a possible D match to TRBD1 (5 bases). V lost 7 bases and J 4 bases, leaving 14 bases between the germline ends. This CDR3 is built from 14 residues. In germline, CDR1 is MDHEN, CDR2 SYDVKM. CDR3 coding DNA: TGTGCCAGCACCGACACCACAGGAAAAAACATTCAGTACTTC. It is translated as CASTDTTGKNIQYF.

The J gene is TRBJ2-3, the V gene TRBV29-1, with D unresolved. Germline V gives CDR1 SQVTM, CDR2 ANQGSEA. V was cut by 2 bases and J by 2 bases, with 14 bases left in between. There are 15 residues in the CDR3. This CDR3 is CSVEPSTRTTDTQYF. CDR3 nucleotides: TGCAGCGTTGAACCCAGTACCCGCACCACAGATACGCAGTATTTT.

This clonotype was observed a handful of times. DNA of the CDR3: TGCAGTGCATACAGACCAAATAGCAATCAGCCCCAGCATTTT. Amino acids: CSAYRPNSNQPQHF. The V gene is TRBV20-1, the J gene TRBJ1-5; D unresolved. This CDR3 comprises 14 residues. Between the trimmed V and J ends, which lost 6 bases and 0 bases, there was a span of 12 bases. Germline V gives CDR1 DFQATT, CDR2 SNEGSKA (reference sequence).

Only a few counts were recorded for this clonotype. CDR3 protein: CASSGTGLTYNEQFF. The CDR3 nucleotides are TGCGCCAGCTCAGGGACAGGGCTCACCTACAATGAGCAGTTCTTC. The chain carries TRBV5-1 and TRBJ2-1; 9 bases are shared with TRBD1. Germline V CDR1 and CDR2: SGHRS, YFSETQ. The CDR3 loop spans 15 amino acids. Unmatched junction bases numbered 7, after V lost 7 bases and J lost 2 bases.

In this sample, this clonotype turned up a few times. The chain couples TRBV20-1 to TRBJ2-7; D might be TRBD2 (6 bases). Germline CDR1 and CDR2: DFQATT and SNEGSKA (reference sequence). The V gene lost 0 bases and the J gene lost 7 bases, with 16 bases spanning the gap. The CDR3 spans 14 residues. CDR3 nucleotide sequence: TGCAGTGCTAGAGAAAGGACTATTTTTAGGGAGCAGTACTTC. Protein: CSARERTIFREQYF.

J is TRBJ2-5 and V is TRBV7-2, with unresolved D. This CDR3 region has 13 residues. The germline V gene encodes CDR1 SGHTA and CDR2 FQGNSA. The V end was cut by 1 base, the J end by 5 bases, with 8 bases between. CDR3 in DNA: TGTGCCAGCAGCTTAGTCAGTTGGGAGACCCAGTACTTC. Translating it yields CASSLVSWETQYF. The complete variable domain, with remaining parts taken from reference TRBV7-2 and TRBJ2-5, reads GAGVSQSPSNKVTEKGKDVELRCDPISGHTALYWYRQSLGQGLEFLIYFQGNSAPDKSGLPSDRFSAERTGGSVSTLTIQRTQQEDSAVYLCASSLVSWETQYFGPGTRLLVL.

The chain combines TRBV5-1 with TRBJ1-5; weak D call: TRBD1 (5 bases). Per the germline V gene, CDR1 is SGHRS and CDR2 is YFSETQ. The V end lost 0 bases, the J end lost 6 bases, and 7 bases lay between the germline ends. The CDR3 extends over 13 amino acids. The CDR3 region has the DNA TGCGCCAGCAGCTTGGTTGGGGCTCAGCCCCAGCATTTT. Residues: CASSLVGAQPQHF.

The chain is built from TRBV2 and TRBJ2-2, with unresolved D. The V and J ends lost 0 bases and 5 bases respectively, with 4 bases between them. CDR1 and CDR2 from the germline V gene are SNHLY and FYNNEI. The CDR3 length is 13 residues. CDR3 sequence (DNA): TGTGCCAGCAGTGAAGCCCGGACCGGGGAGCTGTTTTTT. Amino acids: CASSEARTGELFF.

A few counts support this clonotype. The chain employs TRBV29-1 and TRBJ2-7; a possible D gene is TRBD1 (5 bases). There are 15 residues in the CDR3. Per the germline V gene, CDR1 is SQVTM and CDR2 is ANQGSEA. Trimming took 0 bases from V and 3 from J, leaving 15 bases between them. In nucleotides, the CDR3 is TGCAGCGTTGAAGATCGTGGAGCCAGGGTCTACGAGCAGTACTTC. Encoded protein: CSVEDRGARVYEQYF.

This chain's CDR3 is CASRPKVGQETQYF. The CDR3 DNA is TGTGCCAGTAGGCCCAAGGTGGGTCAAGAGACCCAGTACTTC. The chain has TRBV19 and TRBJ2-5, with D uncertain. V was pared by 6 bases and J by 2 bases, with 13 bases between. This CDR3 has 14 residues. CDR1 is LNHDA and CDR2 is SQIVND in the germline V gene (reference sequence).

The rearrangement links TRBV4-1 to TRBJ2-1; 9 bases are a match to TRBD1. Germline CDR1 MGHRA, CDR2 YSYEKL. V trimming: 6 bases; J trimming: 4 bases; junction bases outside the gene matches: 7. The CDR3 spans 15 residues. Here the CDR3 DNA reads TGCGCCAGCAGAACCGGGACAGGGCCTTACAATGAGCAGTTCTTC. Translated: CASRTGTGPYNEQFF.